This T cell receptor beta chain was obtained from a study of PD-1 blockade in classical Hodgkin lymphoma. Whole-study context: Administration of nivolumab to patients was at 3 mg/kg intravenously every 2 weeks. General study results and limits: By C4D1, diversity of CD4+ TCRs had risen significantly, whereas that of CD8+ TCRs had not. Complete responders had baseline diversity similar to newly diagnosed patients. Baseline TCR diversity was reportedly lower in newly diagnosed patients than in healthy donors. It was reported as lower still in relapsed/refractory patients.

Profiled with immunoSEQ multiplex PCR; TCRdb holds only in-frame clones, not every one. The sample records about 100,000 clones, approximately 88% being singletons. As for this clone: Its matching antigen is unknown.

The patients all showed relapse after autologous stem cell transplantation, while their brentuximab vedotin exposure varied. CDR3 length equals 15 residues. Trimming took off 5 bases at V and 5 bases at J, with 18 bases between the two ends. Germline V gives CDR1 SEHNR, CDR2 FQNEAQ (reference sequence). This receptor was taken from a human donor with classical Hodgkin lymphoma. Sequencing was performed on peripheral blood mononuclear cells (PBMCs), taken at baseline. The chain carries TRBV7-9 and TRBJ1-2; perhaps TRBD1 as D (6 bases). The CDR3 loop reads CASSPRGDKGYGYTF. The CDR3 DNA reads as TGTGCCAGCAGCCCTAGAGGGGACAAGGGATATGGCTACACCTTC.